The 5 T cell receptor beta chains below come from one sample, sequenced in a study of blood T cell repertoires in COVID-19 (dated by TCRdb to the early 2020s). Library preparation employed the immunoSEQ multiplex PCR assay. Sourced from immuneACCESS, this table was stored by TCRdb with only in-frame sequences that have V and J called. A share of the clones is absent; for the studies checked, an unresolved V gene accounts for under half, and the remainder has no known explanation. This sample comprises 150,000 or so clones, around 86% of them detected only once. The ten largest clones add up to under 0.7% of the sample. Sequencing was carried out using peripheral blood. The receptors originated from a man in his 60s with COVID-19, enrolled during active disease.

The chain carries TRBV6-6 and TRBJ1-1, with D possibly being TRBD1 (6 bases). Germline V lookup: CDR1 MNHNY, CDR2 SVGAGI (reference sequence). There are 15 residues in the CDR3. The germline V and J ends were trimmed by 0 bases and 0 bases, with 8 bases remaining between them. The CDR3 sequence: CASSYSTGVNTEAFF. The CDR3 DNA is TGTGCCAGCAGTTACTCGACAGGAGTGAACACTGAAGCTTTCTTT.

On this clone itself: Other DNA sequences of this sample code for an identical CDR3. The chain uses TRBV6-5 and TRBJ1-5; TRBD1 matches 10 bases. V trimming: 6 bases; J trimming: 4 bases; junction bases outside the gene matches: 3. This CDR3 is 14 amino acids long. Looked up from germline, CDR1 is MNHEY and CDR2 is SVGAGI. This chain's CDR3 is CASRPGQGNQPQHF. The CDR3 DNA reads as TGTGCCAGCAGACCGGGACAGGGGAATCAGCCCCAGCATTTT.

The chain employs TRBV6-1 and TRBJ1-5; 12 bases agree with TRBD1. Germline CDR1 and CDR2: MNHNS and SASEGT. J gave up 7 bases and V 3 bases, and 7 bases lay outside the gene matches. The CDR3 sequence is 16 residues long. The CDR3 coding sequence is TGTGCCAGCAGTGAGGGGACAGGGGGCGCAGGGCAGCCCCAGCATTTT. Its translation: CASSEGTGGAGQPQHF.

The V call is TRBV7-9, the J call TRBJ2-1; 10 bases fit TRBD1. Germline lookup yields CDR1 SEHNR and CDR2 FQNEAQ (reference sequence). Trimming took 5 bases from V and 7 from J; bases not matched to a gene: 11. This CDR3 has 16 residues. The CDR3 here is CASSARRQGALNEQFF. Here the CDR3 DNA reads TGTGCCAGCAGCGCCCGAAGACAGGGGGCCCTGAATGAGCAGTTCTTC.

This sequence joins TRBV6-5 and TRBJ1-5; 10 bases are shared with TRBD1. The CDR3 length is 15 residues. Trimming removed 6 bases from V and 7 bases from J; junction bases left unmatched: 9. Germline CDR1 MNHEY, CDR2 SVGAGI. CDR3 loop: CASRPGTGEWQPQHF. The CDR3 DNA reads TGTGCCAGCAGGCCAGGGACAGGGGAATGGCAGCCCCAGCATTTT.